This TCR beta chain was identified during a study of CD8 T cells in Susac syndrome. Points from the study as a whole: Susac CD8+ cells expanded clonally the most in TEMRA cells and in active patients. As acknowledged by the study, its TCR sequencing and HLA analysis included a relatively small number of individuals.

After extraction with the RNeasy kit, roughly 0.45 to 1 ug of the RNA was reverse transcribed using random hexamers. In TCRdb, the immunoSEQ multiplex PCR reads were re-called with MiXCR into one record per CDR3 protein. The table has about 130,000 distinct CDR3 sequences, 85% to 95% seen once. A remark on this clonotype: What it binds is not known.

CD8+ and CD4+ blood T cells underwent TCR beta sequencing. Negative isolation was used for CD8+ and CD4+ T cells and FACS enrichment for TEMRA cells. This CDR3 is 15 amino acids long. CDR1 and CDR2 (germline): SGHRS, YFSETQ. The V and J ends lost 4 bases and 3 bases, in that order; junction bases with no gene match: 6. The specimen sequenced was CD8+ T cells from PBMCs. The V call is TRBV5-1, the J call TRBJ1-5; 8 bases fit TRBD1. The sequence was obtained from a human donor with Susac syndrome. The CDR3 nucleotides read TGCGCCAGCAGCATCGGACAGGGAGACAATCAGCCCCAGCATTTT. The encoded protein is CASSIGQGDNQPQHF.